Presented here are 25 T cell receptor beta chains from one specimen sequenced in a study of T cells in Graves' hyperthyroidism and ophthalmopathy. From RNA transcripts, TCR beta CDR3 regions were amplified. The primer set for the first-round RT-PCR of the TCR CDR3 was HTBI. Using its own MiXCR run on the multiplex PCR reads, TCRdb lists one record per CDR3 protein. The profile covers roughly 420,000 distinct CDR3 sequences, with around 14% appearing a single time and roughly 8% taken by the ten largest. Sequenced material: blood. Receptors were obtained from a woman between 18 and 29 years old with Graves' hyperthyroidism.

The chain recombines TRBV6-1 with TRBJ2-5; D perhaps matches TRBD1 (6 bases). This CDR3 has 15 residues. The V end lost 4 bases, the J end lost 1 base, and 13 bases lay between the germline ends. From germline, CDR1 is MNHNS and CDR2 SASEGT. CDR3 amino acids: CASSAQGPTQETQYF. The CDR3, as DNA: TGTGCCAGCAGTGCACAGGGCCCTACCCAAGAGACCCAGTACTTC.

This rearrangement joins TRBV10-1 to TRBJ2-7; D is tentatively TRBD1 or TRBD2 (6 bases each). Germline V gives CDR1 WNHNN, CDR2 SYGVQD (reference sequence). Deletions cut 7 bases from V and 0 bases from J, with 13 bases between. The CDR3 extends over 14 amino acids. The CDR3 reads CASIQGRCSYEQYF. As DNA, the CDR3 is TGCGCCAGCATTCAGGGGAGGTGCTCCTACGAGCAGTACTTC.

The genes are TRBV11-1 and TRBJ2-2, with TRBD1 matching over 10 bases. V gave up 6 bases and J gave up 4 bases; unmatched junction bases: 11. The CDR3 sequence is 17 residues long. Germline V gene lookup returns CDR1 SGHAT and CDR2 FQDESV (reference sequence). This chain's CDR3 is CASSQSRDRGLTGELFF. The CDR3 DNA reads TGTGCCAGCAGTCAATCCCGCGACAGGGGGCTCACCGGGGAGCTGTTTTTT.

This clonotype was seen a handful of times. The chain couples TRBV10-3 to TRBJ2-7, with D perhaps matching TRBD2 (6 bases). CDR3 size: 11 residues. V lost 6 bases and J 4 bases, leaving 7 bases between the germline ends. Germline V gives CDR1 ENHRY, CDR2 SYGVKD. The CDR3, as DNA: TGTGCCATCAGGGAGGGGTACGAGCAGTACTTC. This codes for CAIREGYEQYF.

The chain employs TRBV6-5 and TRBJ2-5, with a possible D match to TRBD2 (6 bases). V was clipped by 2 bases and J by 5 bases, with 18 bases between them. This CDR3 is built from 16 residues. Germline V gene lookup returns CDR1 MNHEY and CDR2 SVGAGI. The CDR3: CASSYRGTGMGETQYF. The DNA for the CDR3 is TGTGCCAGCAGTTACCGCGGGACTGGGATGGGGGAGACCCAGTACTTC.

In its sample, this clonotype was seen many times. The V and J genes are TRBV3-1 and TRBJ2-7; D is unclear. Germline loops: CDR1 LGHDT, CDR2 YNNKEL (reference sequence). This CDR3 comprises 12 residues. The ends were cut back, 1 base at V and 3 bases at J, with 4 bases in the middle. CDR3 protein: CASSQAHYEQYF. CDR3 nucleotides: TGTGCCAGCAGCCAAGCCCACTACGAGCAGTACTTC.

This clonotype appeared many times. V usage is TRBV30 and J usage is TRBJ1-1, with a possible D match to TRBD1 (6 bases). The CDR3 runs to 16 residues. Trimming stripped 1 base from V and 1 base from J, with 16 bases between. Germline V gene lookup returns CDR1 GTSNPN and CDR2 SVGIG (reference sequence). CDR3 sequence reads: CAWSGTGSRPNTEAFF. The CDR3 region has the DNA TGTGCCTGGAGTGGAACAGGGTCGAGGCCGAACACTGAAGCTTTCTTT.

This clonotype was counted ten times or more. This chain uses TRBV15 with TRBJ2-1; 10 nucleotides agree with TRBD2. Germline CDR1 reads LNHNV; CDR2 reads YYDKDF (reference sequence). V lost 7 bases to trimming and J lost 7 bases; unmatched junction nucleotides: 7. The CDR3 consists of 14 residues. Written as DNA, the CDR3 is TGTGCCACCAACCCAGCGGGGGGGAGGAATGAGCAGTTCTTC. This translates into CATNPAGGRNEQFF.

This clonotype showed up just a few times. V gene TRBV2 combines with J gene TRBJ2-5; 7 nucleotides align to TRBD2. Per germline, CDR1 SNHLY and CDR2 FYNNEI. After removal of 6 bases from V and 4 bases from J, the junction contained 11 bases not matched to a gene. The length of the CDR3 is 15 residues. The CDR3 loop reads CASRATGGGRETQYF. CDR3 in DNA: TGTGCCAGCAGGGCGACTGGCGGGGGAAGAGAGACCCAGTACTTC.

This clonotype was seen only a few times. The CDR3 bases are TGTGCCTGGAGTTTGGGACCGGCCTACGAGCAGTACTTC. Amino acid sequence: CAWSLGPAYEQYF. The chain joins TRBV30 to TRBJ2-7, with D perhaps being TRBD1 or TRBD2 (5 bases each). Germline V gives CDR1 GTSNPN, CDR2 SVGIG (reference sequence). The CDR3 extends over 13 amino acids. Trimming cost V 2 bases and J 2 bases, with 10 bases left between them.

This clonotype was counted many times. V gene TRBV24-1 combines with J gene TRBJ1-1; perhaps TRBD1 as D (5 bases). This CDR3 is 17 amino acids long. V lost 3 bases, J lost 0 bases, and 16 bases lay in between. The germline gives CDR1 KGHDR, CDR2 SFDVKD. CDR3 nucleotide sequence: TGTGCCACCAGTGATGGGGGGAGGAGCGGGATGAACACTGAAGCTTTCTTT. This gives the protein CATSDGGRSGMNTEAFF.

This clonotype was observed many times. Germline is not matched at one junction end, which may reflect a read error. The V gene is TRBV7-7, the J gene TRBJ2-3; 9 nucleotides align to TRBD2. Germline V lookup: CDR1 SSHAT, CDR2 FNYEAQ (reference sequence). This CDR3 has 16 residues. In DNA, the CDR3 is TGTGCTAGCAGCTTAGGAACTAGCGGGCCCACAGATACGCAGTATTTT. It is translated as CASSLGTSGPTDTQYF.

This clonotype was detected ten times or more. The chain combines TRBV7-2 with TRBJ1-3, with D unclear. The CDR3 has 19 amino acids. V lost 1 base and J 0 bases, leaving 19 bases between the germline ends. Per germline, CDR1 SGHTA and CDR2 FQGNSA. As DNA, the CDR3 is TGTGCCAGCAGCTTAGGAGAGTTGGGGTCGGCCTTCTCTGGAAACACCATATATTTT. This encodes CASSLGELGSAFSGNTIYF.

This clonotype was counted ten times or more. The V call is TRBV27, the J call TRBJ2-7; the match to TRBD2 covers 8 bases. Trimming cost V 1 base and J 4 bases; bases outside gene matches: 9. The length of the CDR3 is 16 residues. Per germline, CDR1 MNHEY and CDR2 SMNVEV (reference sequence). DNA for the CDR3: TGTGCCAGCAGTTTATTACCCGGACTAGCTCTGTACGAGCAGTACTTC. Its protein product is CASSLLPGLALYEQYF.

This clonotype came up many times. The chain carries TRBV20-1 and TRBJ1-2, with D possibly being TRBD1 (5 bases). CDR1 and CDR2 from the germline V gene are DFQATT and SNEGSKA (reference sequence). V was shortened by 6 bases and J by 3 bases, with 14 bases between the two germline ends. The CDR3 totals 13 residues. The CDR3 loop reads CSAPLRAYYGYTF. CDR3 coding DNA: TGCAGTGCGCCCCTCAGGGCATACTATGGCTACACCTTC.

On this clonotype itself: Being one base from a much bigger clone, this may be a read error. V usage is TRBV4-1 and J usage is TRBJ1-2, with D perhaps TRBD1 (5 bases). With 0 bases removed from V and 7 bases from J, the gap between germline ends came to 9 bases. The CDR3 consists of 13 residues. Germline assignment: CDR1 MGHRA and CDR2 YSYEKL. The DNA of the CDR3 is TGCGCCAGCAGCCAAGAACGGGGGGGTGGCTACACCTTC. Its translation: CASSQERGGGYTF.

This chain links TRBV3-1 with TRBJ2-6, with 8 bases that match TRBD1. V lost 3 bases to trimming and J lost 0 bases; unmatched junction nucleotides: 7. The V gene's germline CDR1 is LGHDT and CDR2 YNNKEL (reference sequence). There are 18 residues in the CDR3. The CDR3 sequence: CASSHRTGRFSGANVLTF. The CDR3 DNA reads as TGTGCCAGCAGCCATCGGACAGGGCGTTTCTCTGGGGCCAACGTCCTGACTTTC.

This clonotype occurred many times. One end of the junction fails to match germline, which may point to a read error. This chain links TRBV7-7 with TRBJ2-7, with 7 bases aligning to TRBD1. The CDR3 is 15 residues long. Germline values: CDR1 SSHAT, CDR2 FNYEAQ (reference sequence). In DNA, the CDR3 is TGTGCTAGCAGCTTAGCTCTGGGACAGACTTACGAGCAGTACTTC. Protein: CASSLALGQTYEQYF.

This clonotype was found a few times. The chain has TRBV6-5 and TRBJ1-1; no firm D call. The CDR3 is 13 residues long. Germline CDR1 and CDR2: MNHEY and SVGAGI. The V and J ends lost 0 bases and 7 bases respectively, with 9 bases between them. The CDR3 region is CASSYSSPLEAFF. CDR3 bases: TGTGCCAGCAGTTACTCCTCCCCCCTTGAAGCTTTCTTT.

This clonotype came up many times. Written as DNA, the CDR3 is TGTGCCAGCAGTTTAAATGTGGCAGCTTTCTTT. Its protein is CASSLNVAAFF. V gene TRBV28 combines with J gene TRBJ1-1; D is uncertain. The CDR3 loop spans 11 amino acids. Trimming left V 2 bases short and J 10 bases short, with 8 bases between. Per germline, CDR1 MDHEN and CDR2 SYDVKM.

This clonotype was seen at least ten times. This rearrangement joins TRBV3-1 to TRBJ2-7; 11 positions agree with TRBD1. This CDR3 is 15 amino acids long. The trim removed 1 base at V and 6 bases at J, leaving 5 bases unmatched. Per germline, CDR1 LGHDT and CDR2 YNNKEL (reference sequence). CDR3 coding DNA: TGTGCCAGCAGCCAAGGGACAGGGGGCTCGGGCGAGCAGTACTTC. Its protein is CASSQGTGGSGEQYF.

This clonotype showed up many times. The chain combines TRBV20-1 with TRBJ1-5; TRBD1 matches at 9 bases. V was clipped by 5 bases and J by 1 base; unmatched bases: 3. The CDR3 consists of 14 residues. Germline V gives CDR1 DFQATT, CDR2 SNEGSKA (reference sequence). DNA of the CDR3: TGCAGTGCTGGACAGGGGCCCAGCAATCAGCCCCAGCATTTT. Protein: CSAGQGPSNQPQHF.

There are a few counts of this clonotype. This chain links TRBV19 with TRBJ1-6, with a tentative D call TRBD1 (6 bases). CDR3 size: 16 residues. Germline loops: CDR1 LNHDA, CDR2 SQIVND (reference sequence). The V end lost 7 bases, the J end lost 6 bases, and 19 bases lay between the germline ends. CDR3 bases: TGTGCCAGTAAGACAGGAAGCGTATCGGGTAATTCACCCCTCCACTTT. Translating it yields CASKTGSVSGNSPLHF. Full variable domain (remainder filled in from reference TRBV19 and TRBJ1-6): DGGITQSPKYLFRKEGQNVTLSCEQNLNHDAMYWYRQDPGQGLRLIYYSQIVNDFQKGDIAEGYSVSREKKESFPLTVTSAQKNPTAFYLCASKTGSVSGNSPLHFGNGTRLTVT.

This clonotype appeared a single time. The V and J genes are TRBV7-3 and TRBJ2-5; D may correspond to TRBD1 or TRBD2 (5 bases each). Germline CDR1 is SGHTA and CDR2 is FQGTGA. This CDR3 is 15 amino acids long. The V gene lost 2 bases and the J gene lost 5 bases, with 15 bases spanning the gap. The CDR3 DNA follows: TGTGCCAGCAGCTTACATGGGGGTTTGGGGGAGACCCAGTACTTC. Its protein product is CASSLHGGLGETQYF.

At least ten counts were recorded for this clonotype. The chain carries TRBV28 and TRBJ2-7; D may be TRBD1 (6 bases). Trimming removed 7 bases from V and 2 bases from J, with 15 bases in between. Per germline, CDR1 MDHEN and CDR2 SYDVKM. This CDR3 has 14 amino acids. The CDR3 DNA reads as TGTGCCAGCATCCCCCTGGGGGCGCCCTACGAGCAGTACTTC. It yields the protein CASIPLGAPYEQYF.